This T cell receptor beta chain came from a study of blood T cell repertoires in COVID-19. About the study: From the United States, Italy and Spain came samples of acute and convalescent COVID-19. T cells, B-cell-depleted T cells, or PBMCs provided the cDNA or gDNA that served as material.

Per the study methods: Reference gene primer amplification in the assay estimated nucleated cell counts. Sequencing used immunoSEQ multiplex PCR; TCRdb keeps in-frame clones, though not all of them. D and trimming come from the DNA, and the V and J calls and clone size come from that table. In the table there are roughly 230,000 clones, about 88% of which are singletons. This CDR3 is built from 14 residues. Germline CDR1 MDHEN, CDR2 SYDVKM. Unmatched junction bases numbered 9, after V lost 5 bases and J lost 5 bases. This chain links TRBV28 with TRBJ2-7, with 7 bases aligning to TRBD1. The source material was PBMCs or T cells enriched from blood (not recorded which). This sequence was found in a woman aged 45-65 years who had been exposed to COVID-19. The CDR3 spells CASSRQGGNHEQYF. Written as DNA, the CDR3 is TGTGCCAGCAGTCGACAGGGCGGTAACCACGAGCAGTACTTC.